Listed below are T cell receptor beta chains from one sample, sequenced in a study of blood T cell repertoires in COVID-19. Clones were read by immunoSEQ multiplex PCR, and TCRdb kept only the in-frame ones, dropping some. The sample holds 250,000 to 300,000 clones, about nine tenths seen once. Source material: PBMCs or T cells enriched from blood (not recorded which). All receptors come from a human donor in a cohort exposed to, infected with or recovered from COVID-19 (not recorded which). The donor label of this sample is uncertain. Each CDR3 is given with its conserved first and last residue. Fields, in order: clone size, D gene, J gene, V gene, CDR3 DNA, CDR3 protein. D genes are given only for firm matches. Some rows mark clone size as missing; the rest say once, few, many or name a class of expanded clone.

>.|.|TRBJ2-1|TRBV6-2/TRBV6-3
TGTGCCAGCAGTCCCGACAGCGATGAGCAGTTCTTC
CASSPDSDEQFF
>.|TRBD1|TRBJ1-4|TRBV5-6
TGTGCCAGCAGCTTTGCGACAGGGATAGAGGAAAAACTGTTTTTT
CASSFATGIEEKLFF
>.|.|TRBJ2-6|TRBV19
TGTGCCAGTATCCCAGGGACTGGGGCCAACGTCCTGACTTTC
CASIPGTGANVLTF
>once|.|TRBJ2-5|TRBV30
TGTGCCTGGCGTTCGGACAGCCACCAAGAGACCCAGTACTTC
CAWRSDSHQETQYF
>.|.|TRBJ2-6|TRBV5-1
TGCGCCAGCAGCTTGGTACCCCTACGGGACTTAGCTACCTCTGGGGCCAACGTCCTGACTTTC
CASSLVPLRDLATSGANVLTF
>.|TRBD1|TRBJ1-5|TRBV19
TGTGCCAGTAGAGGGACAGCCCACCAGCCCCAGCATTTT
CASRGTAHQPQHF
>.|.|TRBJ1-5|TRBV5-6
TGTGCCAGCAGCTTCCGCAGGGCAGGTGGCAATCAGCCCCAGCATTTT
CASSFRRAGGNQPQHF
>.|.|TRBJ2-7|TRBV5-1
TGCGCCAGCAGCTTAGGGACGTGGGAGGTCTACGAGCAGTACTTC
CASSLGTWEVYEQYF
>.|TRBD2|TRBJ2-1|TRBV7-9
TGTGCCACTCCGCGGGGGGGCGAGTACAATGAGCAGTTCTTC
CATPRGGEYNEQFF
>.|.|TRBJ1-5|TRBV10-3
TGTGCCATCAGTGCGGACTCTGGCAATCAGCCCCAGCATTTT
CAISADSGNQPQHF
>.|TRBD2|TRBJ2-1|TRBV5-1
TGCGCCAGCAGCTCTTTAGCGGGGGAAAACAATGAGCAGTTCTTC
CASSSLAGENNEQFF
>.|TRBD1|TRBJ1-6|TRBV27
TGTGCCAGCAGCCCGTCACAGGGGAGCAATTCACCCCTCCACTTT
CASSPSQGSNSPLHF
>.|.|TRBJ1-5|TRBV6-1
TGTGCCAGCAGTGACGGGGGGCAGCCCCAGCATTTT
CASSDGGQPQHF
>.|.|TRBJ1-6|TRBV3-1/TRBV3-2
TGTGCCAGCAGCTTCTTCGTTGCCAGTTATAATTCACCCCTCCACTTT
CASSFFVASYNSPLHF
>.|.|TRBJ1-3|TRBV5-1
TGCGCCAGCAGTTCCGGACAGACAGCTGGAAACACCATATATTTT
CASSSGQTAGNTIYF
>.|.|TRBJ1-4|TRBV7-9
TGTGCCAGCAGGGGCTTAGGGGATGAAAAACTGTTTTTT
CASRGLGDEKLFF
>.|TRBD1|TRBJ2-1|TRBV7-9
TGTGCCAGCAGCATCACAGGGGGCCCAAGTTTGGATGAGCAGTTCTTC
CASSITGGPSLDEQFF
>.|TRBD2|TRBJ2-3|TRBV27
TGTGCCAGCAACCCCACCGGGACTACAAATACGCAGTATTTT
CASNPTGTTNTQYF
>.|.|TRBJ2-1|TRBV19
TGTGCCAGTAGTAGAGAGATCCGGGAGCAGTTCTTC
CASSREIREQFF
>.|.|TRBJ1-4|TRBV3-1/TRBV3-2
TGTGCCAGCAGCCAAGAATACGGACAGCCTAATGAAAAACTGTTTTTT
CASSQEYGQPNEKLFF
>.|TRBD1|TRBJ1-1|TRBV19
TGTGCCAGTAGTATAGGTGACAGGGGGCGATACACTGAAGCTTTCTTT
CASSIGDRGRYTEAFF
>.|.|TRBJ1-1|TRBV18
TGTGCCAGCTCACCTCTCCGGACAGCTTTGAACACTGAAGCTTTCTTT
CASSPLRTALNTEAFF
>.|.|TRBJ1-6|TRBV7-2
TGTGCCAGCAGTCCTACAGGGCTCCTCTATAATTCACCCCTCCACTTT
CASSPTGLLYNSPLHF
>.|TRBD1|TRBJ2-1|TRBV24-1
TGTGCCACCGGACCTAGGACAGGTATCCCTAATGAGCAGTTCTTC
CATGPRTGIPNEQFF
>.|TRBD1|TRBJ1-2|TRBV4-1
TGCGCCAGCAGCCAAGACCCAACTCACAGGGGGCCTTATGGCTACACCTTC
CASSQDPTHRGPYGYTF
>once|TRBD2|TRBJ2-3|TRBV2
TGTGCCAGCAGCTTACTAGCGGGGGGAGATACGCAGTATTTT
CASSLLAGGDTQYF
>.|.|TRBJ1-1|TRBV18
TGTGCCAGCTCATCCCAACTAGTAACAGATCTGCACACTGAAGCTTTCTTT
CASSSQLVTDLHTEAFF
>.|TRBD1|TRBJ2-5|TRBV23-1
TGCGCCAGCATACAGGGGCATGCGGAGACCCAGTACTTC
CASIQGHAETQYF
>.|.|TRBJ1-4|TRBV27
TGTGCCAGCAGTTCGATTTCCGGGGGCGGGAGATGGGAAAAACTGTTTTTT
CASSSISGGGRWEKLFF
>.|.|TRBJ1-2|TRBV20-1
TGCAGTGCTATAACGAGCTATGGCTACACCTTC
CSAITSYGYTF
>.|.|TRBJ1-1|TRBV7-6
TGTGCCAGCAGCTTAGGGGCCCTGACCACTGAAGCTTTCTTT
CASSLGALTTEAFF
>.|TRBD1|TRBJ1-3|TRBV7-9
TGTGCCAGCAGCTCAGGACAGGGGGGACCTGGAAACACCATATATTTT
CASSSGQGGPGNTIYF
>once|TRBD1|TRBJ2-3|TRBV4-3
TGCGCCAGCAGCCAGGGACCGGGACAGGGGTCAGATACGCAGTATTTT
CASSQGPGQGSDTQYF
>.|.|TRBJ2-5|TRBV3-1/TRBV3-2
TGTGCCAGCAGCCCAGGTGTAGACGGGGGACCGTCCGGGACCCAGTACTTC
CASSPGVDGGPSGTQYF
>.|TRBD1|TRBJ1-4|TRBV30
TGTGCCTGGAGTGTCCTGACAGGGGCATATGAAAAACTGTTTTTT
CAWSVLTGAYEKLFF
>.|TRBD1|TRBJ2-1|TRBV6-4
TGTGCCAGCAGTGAGGAGGACAGGGGGTTCGGGAATGAGCAGTTCTTC
CASSEEDRGFGNEQFF
>.|.|TRBJ1-1|TRBV7-2
TGTGCCAGCAGGGATTTTACGGGACATACGGCCACTGAAGCTTTCTTT
CASRDFTGHTATEAFF
>.|TRBD1|TRBJ1-2|TRBV13
TGTGCCAGCAGCCGTACAGGGGGAGGCTACACCTTC
CASSRTGGGYTF
>.|TRBD2|TRBJ2-1|TRBV6-1
TGTGCCAGCAGTGAAGCCCCCCGGGGCGGGGGAAATGAGCAGTTCTTC
CASSEAPRGGGNEQFF
>.|.|TRBJ2-5|TRBV6-5
TGTGCCAGCAGTTACTTCCTTCAGGGAAAAGAGACCCAGTACTTC
CASSYFLQGKETQYF
>.|TRBD1|TRBJ1-5|TRBV15
TGTGCCACCAGTATGACAGGGGCTAATCAGCCCCAGCATTTT
CATSMTGANQPQHF
>.|TRBD1|TRBJ1-5|TRBV19
TGTGCCAGTAATTCCGTGCAGGGGGGAACCATCCATAGCAATCAGCCCCAGCATTTT
CASNSVQGGTIHSNQPQHF
>.|.|TRBJ1-5|TRBV30
TGTGCCTGGAGCCTCACTGGAGGGATGAGCCAGCCCCAGCATTTT
CAWSLTGGMSQPQHF
>.|TRBD2|TRBJ2-3|TRBV27
TGTGCCAGCAGAATACAGCTAGCGGGGGGGGTCACAGATACGCAGTATTTT
CASRIQLAGGVTDTQYF
>.|.|TRBJ2-7|TRBV27
TGTGCCAGCAGTTCGGGTAGCGGCTACGAGCAGTACTTC
CASSSGSGYEQYF
>.|.|TRBJ1-4|TRBV21-1
TGTGCCAGCAGCAAAGGATTGGCAAGAGGGCATAATGAAACACTGTTTTTT
CASSKGLARGHNETLFF